The 23 T cell receptor beta chains listed next were all sequenced from one sample in a study of blood T cell repertoires in COVID-19. The protocol was immunoSEQ multiplex PCR, while the TCRdb copy is restricted to in-frame clones and leaves out a portion. The table has about 49,000 clones, approximately 90% seen once; the top ten hold 3% to 3.5%. Sequencing used peripheral blood. The receptors here all came from a human donor in a cohort sampled during active COVID-19.

CDR3 in DNA: TGCAGCGTTTACAGGGGGCTTGATACGCAGTATTTT. Translation gives CSVYRGLDTQYF. The chain couples TRBV29-1 to TRBJ2-3; TRBD1 agrees at 9 bases. Germline V gives CDR1 SQVTM, CDR2 ANQGSEA. The CDR3 contains 12 residues. Losses at the gene ends were 5 bases for V and 6 bases for J; bases not matched to a gene: 3.

This chain links TRBV4-3 with TRBJ1-2, with TRBD1 as a possible D gene (5 bases). Germline values: CDR1 LGHNA, CDR2 YSLEER. The CDR3 is 16 amino acids. Trimming pared 1 base from V and 7 bases from J, leaving 19 bases between. The CDR3 loop reads CASSQGIYSGGVGYTF. The CDR3 region has the DNA TGCGCCAGCAGCCAAGGAATATACTCGGGAGGGGTTGGCTACACCTTC.

The chain has TRBV10-3 and TRBJ2-5; D remains unclear. The CDR3 consists of 12 residues. Trimming took 3 bases from V and 3 from J, leaving 5 bases between them. Germline V gene sequence: CDR1 ENHRY, CDR2 SYGVKD. The CDR3 loop reads CAISDGEETQYF. The CDR3 bases are TGTGCCATCAGTGACGGAGAAGAGACCCAGTACTTC.

The chain joins TRBV30 to TRBJ2-7; 9 bases agree with TRBD2. The V gene end was trimmed by 1 base and the J gene end by 13 bases; junction bases not matched to a gene: 11. CDR1 and CDR2 (germline): GTSNPN, SVGIG (reference sequence). This CDR3 region has 13 residues. CDR3 loop: CAWSDTLAGAHYF. Written as DNA, the CDR3 is TGTGCCTGGAGTGACACATTAGCGGGAGCCCACTACTTC.

The chain recombines TRBV3-1 (or the pseudogene TRBV3-2) with TRBJ1-4; D perhaps matches TRBD1 (6 bases). V was cut by 0 bases and J by 7 bases, with 12 bases left in between. Germline V gene lookup returns CDR1 LGHDT and CDR2 YNNKEL (reference sequence). The CDR3 is 15 residues long. The CDR3 DNA follows: TGTGCCAGCAGCCAAGATAAAGGGGGAAGTGAAAAACTGTTTTTT. Its translation is CASSQDKGGSEKLFF.

The rearrangement uses TRBV4-2 and TRBJ2-5, with TRBD2 matching 7 bases. There are 16 residues in the CDR3. Unmatched junction bases numbered 6, after V lost 1 base and J lost 1 base. Germline CDR1 reads LGHNA; CDR2 reads YNFKEQ. The CDR3 loop reads CASSQAEAGRQETQYF. CDR3 nucleotide sequence: TGTGCCAGCAGCCAAGCCGAAGCGGGACGCCAAGAGACCCAGTACTTC.

The chain couples TRBV9 to TRBJ2-7; tentatively, D is TRBD1 (6 bases). V lost 1 base, J lost 5 bases, and 31 bases lay in between. Per germline, CDR1 SGDLS and CDR2 YYNGEE. CDR3 length equals 20 residues. CDR3 loop: CASSVRAPPSRDKSSHEQYV. CDR3 in DNA: TGTGCCAGCAGCGTAAGAGCCCCGCCCAGCCGGGACAAAAGTTCCCACGAGCAGTACGTC.

The V call is TRBV2, the J call TRBJ2-7; 11 nucleotides line up with TRBD1. V was clipped by 8 bases and J by 6 bases; unmatched bases: 6. Germline values: CDR1 SNHLY, CDR2 FYNNEI. The CDR3 consists of 13 residues. For the CDR3, the DNA is TGTGCCAGCTGGGACAGGGGGTTGGGCGAGCAGTACTTC. Amino acid sequence: CASWDRGLGEQYF. Supplemented by reference TRBV2 and TRBJ2-7, the full variable domain reads EPEVTQTPSHQVTQMGQEVILRCVPISNHLYFYWYRQILGQKVEFLVSFYNNEISEKSEIFDDQFSVERPDGSNFTLKIRSTKLEDSAMYFCASWDRGLGEQYFGPGTRLTVT.

The chain couples TRBV15 to TRBJ2-5; weak D call: TRBD1 (6 bases). The CDR3 length is 15 residues. CDR1 and CDR2 from the germline V gene are LNHNV and YYDKDF (reference sequence). With 2 bases removed from V and 3 bases from J, the gap between germline ends came to 13 bases. CDR3 nucleotides: TGTGCCACCAGCAGACTCGGAGAGGGGGAAGAGACCCAGTACTTC. Its translation is CATSRLGEGEETQYF.

This chain joins TRBV5-5 and TRBJ2-1; tentative D call: TRBD1 (6 bases). The V gene lost 4 bases and the J gene lost 3 bases, with 8 bases spanning the gap. The CDR3 covers 13 residues. Germline V gene sequence: CDR1 SGHKS, CDR2 YYEKEE (reference sequence). The CDR3 DNA reads TGTGCCAGCAGCCCGGACAGCTACAATGAGCAGTTCTTC. Protein sequence: CASSPDSYNEQFF.

CDR3 protein: CASSFEGARGYTF. CDR3 nucleotide sequence: TGTGCCAGCAGTTTTGAGGGGGCTCGCGGCTACACCTTC. The V call is TRBV12-3 or TRBV12-4, the J call TRBJ1-2, with 7 nucleotides matching TRBD1. Germline trimming cut 3 bases from V and 8 bases from J; bases unmatched to any gene: 6. The CDR3 covers 13 residues.

The V and J genes are TRBV4-1 and TRBJ2-2; 8 nucleotides agree with TRBD2. The germline V gene encodes CDR1 MGHRA and CDR2 YSYEKL. The CDR3 consists of 15 residues. The junction had 11 bases not matched to a gene; V was cut back by 6 bases and J by 8 bases. For the CDR3, the DNA is TGCGCCAGCAGGGTGCGGGAGGCATCATGGGGGGAGCTGTTTTTT. Protein: CASRVREASWGELFF.

The CDR3 nucleotides read TGTGCCAGCAGCTTTGGACAGGGGCCCTACGAGCAGTACTTC. It translates to CASSFGQGPYEQYF. The chain carries TRBV7-3 and TRBJ2-7; 9 bases are shared with TRBD1. Trimming cost V 3 bases and J 2 bases; bases outside gene matches: 2. Germline values: CDR1 SGHTA, CDR2 FQGTGA. This CDR3 region has 14 residues.

The gene calls are TRBV6-5 and TRBJ2-7; possibly TRBD2 for D (6 bases). Germline-derived CDR1 and CDR2 are MNHEY and SVGAGI. CDR3 length equals 14 residues. Trimming removed 7 bases at V and 0 bases at J, with 13 bases between. The CDR3 nucleotides are TGTGCCAGCAAGTTGGGACTTAGCTCCTACGAGCAGTACGTC. This codes for CASKLGLSSYEQYV.

This chain connects TRBV6-5 to TRBJ2-5, with 8 nucleotides matching TRBD1. The length of the CDR3 is 13 residues. Germline values: CDR1 MNHEY, CDR2 SVGAGI. Trimming took 7 bases from V and 4 from J; bases not matched to a gene: 5. The DNA of the CDR3 is TGTGCCAGCAAACAGGGGGACGGAGAGACCCAGTACTTC. This sequence encodes CASKQGDGETQYF.

This clone was recorded a few times. The CDR3 bases are TGTGCCAGCAGCTTATTCATAGGACAGGGACGTTCACCCCTCCACTTT. This sequence encodes CASSLFIGQGRSPLHF. The chain couples TRBV7-9 to TRBJ1-6, with TRBD1 matching 8 bases. Germline loops: CDR1 SEHNR, CDR2 FQNEAQ (reference sequence). Trimming cost V 2 bases and J 9 bases; bases outside gene matches: 9. The length of the CDR3 is 16 residues.

The chain uses TRBV12-3 or TRBV12-4 and TRBJ1-4; tentatively, D is TRBD1 (5 bases). CDR3 size: 13 residues. V was shortened by 6 bases and J by 5 bases, with 10 bases between the two germline ends. The DNA for the CDR3 is TGTGCCAGCAGCGGACACGTCAATGAAAAACTGTTTTTT. It is translated as CASSGHVNEKLFF.

The chain carries TRBV7-2 and TRBJ1-5; the D is unclear. Germline CDR1 and CDR2: SGHTA and FQGNSA. This CDR3 has 15 residues. The V end was cut by 2 bases, the J end by 0 bases, with 8 bases between. The CDR3 is CASSLSGNSNQPQHF. The DNA of the CDR3 is TGTGCCAGCAGCTTATCTGGCAATAGCAATCAGCCCCAGCATTTT.

In this sample, this clone turned up once. The chain carries TRBV5-4 and TRBJ2-5, with TRBD2 identical over 8 bases. V gave up 0 bases and J gave up 4 bases; unmatched junction bases: 5. From germline, CDR1 is SGHNT and CDR2 YYREEE (reference sequence). The CDR3 length is 15 residues. DNA for the CDR3: TGTGCCAGCAGCTTGGCAGCGGGAGAAGGAGAGACCCAGTACTTC. Its translation is CASSLAAGEGETQYF.

A single count supports this clone. This chain connects TRBV7-9 to TRBJ2-5; D remains unclear. Between the trimmed V and J ends, which lost 0 bases and 7 bases, there was a span of 6 bases. The CDR3 consists of 12 residues. The germline gives CDR1 SEHNR, CDR2 FQNEAQ (reference sequence). CDR3 region: CASSLASGTQYF. CDR3 coding DNA: TGTGCCAGCAGCTTAGCGTCCGGGACCCAGTACTTC.

The chain uses TRBV7-9 and TRBJ1-4, with 8 bases lining up with TRBD1. The germline CDR1 and CDR2 sequences are SEHNR and FQNEAQ (reference sequence). This CDR3 is built from 15 residues. The trim removed 4 bases at V and 4 bases at J, leaving 5 bases unmatched. The CDR3 spells CASSWGDRINEKLFF. CDR3 nucleotides: TGTGCCAGCAGCTGGGGGGACAGGATTAATGAAAAACTGTTTTTT.

The V and J genes are TRBV18 and TRBJ2-3, with 8 bases matching TRBD1. The V gene end was trimmed by 3 bases and the J gene end by 4 bases; junction bases not matched to a gene: 6. Germline CDR1 is KGHSH and CDR2 is LQKENI. The length of the CDR3 is 15 residues. CDR3 residues: CASSPGQVGADTQYF. The CDR3 DNA reads TGTGCCAGCTCACCGGGACAGGTCGGGGCAGATACGCAGTATTTT.

This chain uses TRBV10-1 with TRBJ2-3; possibly TRBD1 for D (6 bases). V was cut by 4 bases and J by 0 bases, with 17 bases left in between. This CDR3 contains 17 residues. Germline-derived CDR1 and CDR2 are WNHNN and SYGVQD (reference sequence). Here the CDR3 DNA reads TGCGCCAGCAGTGCGCAAGGGACAAGTGCTAGCACAGATACGCAGTATTTT. Protein sequence: CASSAQGTSASTDTQYF.